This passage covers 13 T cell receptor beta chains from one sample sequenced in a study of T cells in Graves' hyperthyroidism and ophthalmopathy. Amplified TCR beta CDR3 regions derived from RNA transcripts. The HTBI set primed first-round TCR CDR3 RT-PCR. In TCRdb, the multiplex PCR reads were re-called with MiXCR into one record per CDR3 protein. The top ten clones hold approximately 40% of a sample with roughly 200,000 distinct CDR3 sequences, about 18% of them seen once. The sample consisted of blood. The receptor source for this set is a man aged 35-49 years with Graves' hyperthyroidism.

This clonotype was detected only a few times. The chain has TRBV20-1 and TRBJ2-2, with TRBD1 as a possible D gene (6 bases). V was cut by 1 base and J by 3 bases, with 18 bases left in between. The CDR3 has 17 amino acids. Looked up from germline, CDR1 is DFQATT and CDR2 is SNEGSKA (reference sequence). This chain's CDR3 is CSARVVQGRGYTGELFF. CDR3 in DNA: TGCAGTGCTAGAGTGGTCCAGGGCAGGGGTTACACCGGGGAGCTGTTTTTT.

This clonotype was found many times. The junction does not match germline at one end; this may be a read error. CDR3 nucleotide sequence: TGTGCCAGCAGCCTAGCCCCCGCAGGGACCTCACCCCTCCACTTT. Translating it yields CASSLAPAGTSPLHF. The gene calls are TRBV7-2 and TRBJ1-6; D possibly corresponds to TRBD1 (5 bases). The CDR3 extends over 15 amino acids. The germline V gene has CDR1 SGHTA and CDR2 FQGNSA.

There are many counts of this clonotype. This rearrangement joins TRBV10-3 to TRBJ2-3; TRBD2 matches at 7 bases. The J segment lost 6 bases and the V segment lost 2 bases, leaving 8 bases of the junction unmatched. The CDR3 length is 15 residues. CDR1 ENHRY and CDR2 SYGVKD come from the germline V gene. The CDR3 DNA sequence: TGTGCCATCAGTGAGCAGGCGGGGGTATCGGATACGCAGTATTTT. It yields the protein CAISEQAGVSDTQYF.

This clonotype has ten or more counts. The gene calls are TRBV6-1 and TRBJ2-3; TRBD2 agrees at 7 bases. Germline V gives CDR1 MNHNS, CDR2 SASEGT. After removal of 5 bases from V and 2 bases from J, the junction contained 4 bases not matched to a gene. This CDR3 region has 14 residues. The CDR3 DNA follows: TGTGCCAGCAGTAACCGGGGGGACACAGATACGCAGTATTTT. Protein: CASSNRGDTDTQYF.

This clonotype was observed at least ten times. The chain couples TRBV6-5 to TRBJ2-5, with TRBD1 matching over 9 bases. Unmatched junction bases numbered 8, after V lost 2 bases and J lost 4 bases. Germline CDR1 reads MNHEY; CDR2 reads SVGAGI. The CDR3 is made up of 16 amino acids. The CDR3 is CASSYGDREVGETQYF. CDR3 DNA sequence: TGTGCCAGCAGTTACGGGGACAGGGAAGTAGGAGAGACCCAGTACTTC.

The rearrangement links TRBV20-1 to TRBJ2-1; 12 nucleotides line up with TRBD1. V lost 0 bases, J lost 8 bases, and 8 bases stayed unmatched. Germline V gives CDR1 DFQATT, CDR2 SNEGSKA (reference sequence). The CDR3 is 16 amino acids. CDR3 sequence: CSARDSGTGGGYEQFF. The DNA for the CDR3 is TGCAGTGCTAGAGACTCCGGGACAGGGGGCGGTTATGAGCAGTTCTTC.

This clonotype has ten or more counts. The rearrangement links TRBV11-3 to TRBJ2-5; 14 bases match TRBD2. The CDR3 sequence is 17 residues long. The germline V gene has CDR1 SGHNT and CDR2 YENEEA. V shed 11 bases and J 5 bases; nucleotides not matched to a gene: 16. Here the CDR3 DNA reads TGTGCCCACCCTGAGCCCCGACTAGCGGGGGGGCCGGAGACCCAGTACTTC. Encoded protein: CAHPEPRLAGGPETQYF.

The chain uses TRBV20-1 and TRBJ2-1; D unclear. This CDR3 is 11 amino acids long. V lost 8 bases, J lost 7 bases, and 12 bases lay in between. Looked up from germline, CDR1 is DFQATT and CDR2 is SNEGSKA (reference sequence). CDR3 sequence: CSTTTLNEQFF. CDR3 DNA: TGCAGTACCACGACCCTAAATGAGCAGTTCTTC.

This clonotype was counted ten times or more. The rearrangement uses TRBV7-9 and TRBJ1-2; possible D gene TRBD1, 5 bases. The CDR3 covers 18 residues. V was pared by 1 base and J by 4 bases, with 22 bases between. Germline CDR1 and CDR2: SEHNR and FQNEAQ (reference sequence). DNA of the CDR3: TGTGCCAGCAGCTTAGTAGGAGGGGTAGAGTACGCTAGCTATGGCTACACCTTC. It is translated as CASSLVGGVEYASYGYTF.

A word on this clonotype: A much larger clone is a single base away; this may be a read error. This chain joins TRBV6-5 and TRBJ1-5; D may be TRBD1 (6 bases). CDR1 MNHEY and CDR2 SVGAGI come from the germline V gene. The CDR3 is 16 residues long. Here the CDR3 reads CASGYVPNRGNQPQHF. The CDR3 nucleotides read TGTGCCAGCGGTTACGTCCCAAACAGGGGCAATCAGCCCCAGCATTTT.

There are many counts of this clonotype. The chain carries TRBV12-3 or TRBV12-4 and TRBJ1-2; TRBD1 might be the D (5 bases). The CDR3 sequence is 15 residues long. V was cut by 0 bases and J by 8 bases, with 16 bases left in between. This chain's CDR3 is CASSLALGQGRGYTF. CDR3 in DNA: TGTGCCAGCAGTTTAGCGCTAGGGCAGGGAAGAGGCTACACCTTC.

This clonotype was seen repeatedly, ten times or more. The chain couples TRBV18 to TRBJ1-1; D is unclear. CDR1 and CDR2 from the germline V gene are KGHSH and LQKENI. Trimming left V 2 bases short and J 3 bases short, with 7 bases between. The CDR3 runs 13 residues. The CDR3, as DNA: TGTGCCAGCTCACCAGGGATGGACACTGAAGCTTTCTTT. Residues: CASSPGMDTEAFF.

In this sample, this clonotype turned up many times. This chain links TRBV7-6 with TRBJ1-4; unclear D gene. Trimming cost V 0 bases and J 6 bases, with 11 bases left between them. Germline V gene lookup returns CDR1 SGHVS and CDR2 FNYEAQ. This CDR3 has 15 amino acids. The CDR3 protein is CASSLAGGRYEKLFF. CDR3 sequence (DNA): TGTGCCAGCAGCTTAGCGGGTGGGAGGTATGAAAAACTGTTTTTT.